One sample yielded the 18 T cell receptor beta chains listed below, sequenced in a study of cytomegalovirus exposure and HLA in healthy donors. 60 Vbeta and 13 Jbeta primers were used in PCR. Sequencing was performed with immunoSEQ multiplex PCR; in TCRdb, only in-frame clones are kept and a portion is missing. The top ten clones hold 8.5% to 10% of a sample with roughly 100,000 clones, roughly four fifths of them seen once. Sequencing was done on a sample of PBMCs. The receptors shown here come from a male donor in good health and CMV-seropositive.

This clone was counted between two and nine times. The CDR3 DNA reads as TGTGCCAGCAGTTACCCGGGGAGCTCTGAAGCTTTCTTT. Translating gives CASSYPGSSEAFF. The chain employs TRBV6-5 and TRBJ1-1; D gene ambiguous. The germline V and J ends were trimmed by 2 bases and 6 bases, with 10 bases remaining between them. The germline CDR1 and CDR2 sequences are MNHEY and SVGAGI. The CDR3 runs 13 residues.

CDR3 DNA sequence: TGTGCCAGCGGCCAGGGGGGCACAGATACGCAGTATTTT. Translation: CASGQGGTDTQYF. The J gene is TRBJ2-3, the V gene TRBV27, with 7 bases that match TRBD1. Germline lookup yields CDR1 MNHEY and CDR2 SMNVEV (reference sequence). V was pared by 8 bases and J by 1 base, with 3 bases of the junction left unmatched. This CDR3 comprises 13 residues.

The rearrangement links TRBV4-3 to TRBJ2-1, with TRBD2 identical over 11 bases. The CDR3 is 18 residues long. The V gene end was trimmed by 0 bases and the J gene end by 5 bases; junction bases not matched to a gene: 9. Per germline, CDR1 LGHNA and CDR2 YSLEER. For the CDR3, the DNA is TGCGCCAGCAGCCAAGATTGGCTAGCGGGAGGACCCGACAATGAGCAGTTCTTC. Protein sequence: CASSQDWLAGGPDNEQFF.

CDR3 loop: CASGTAGGLSYEQYF. In DNA, the CDR3 is TGTGCCAGTGGAACGGCGGGAGGCCTCTCCTACGAGCAGTACTTC. This chain uses TRBV6-1 with TRBJ2-7; 8 bases are shared with TRBD2. The ends lost 9 bases at V and 0 bases at J; junction bases unmatched: 10. Looked up from germline, CDR1 is MNHNS and CDR2 is SASEGT. This CDR3 contains 15 residues.

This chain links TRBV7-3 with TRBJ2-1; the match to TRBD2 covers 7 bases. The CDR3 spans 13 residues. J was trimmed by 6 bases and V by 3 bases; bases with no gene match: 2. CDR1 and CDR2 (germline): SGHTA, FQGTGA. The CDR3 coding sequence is TGTGCCAGCAGCTTGGGGAGGGTCAATGAGCAGTTCTTC. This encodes CASSLGRVNEQFF.

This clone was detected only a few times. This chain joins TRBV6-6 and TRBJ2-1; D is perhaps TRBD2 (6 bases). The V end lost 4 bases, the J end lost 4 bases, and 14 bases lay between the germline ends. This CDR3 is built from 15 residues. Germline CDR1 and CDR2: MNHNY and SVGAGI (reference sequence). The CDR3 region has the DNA TGTGCCAGCAGTTCCATCGGGAGTGGTTACAATGAGCAGTTCTTC. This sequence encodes CASSSIGSGYNEQFF.

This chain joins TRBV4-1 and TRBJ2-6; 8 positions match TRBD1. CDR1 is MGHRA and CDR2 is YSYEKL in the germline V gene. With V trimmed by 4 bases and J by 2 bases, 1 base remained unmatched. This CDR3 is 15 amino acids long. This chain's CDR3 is CASSPGGPGANVLTF. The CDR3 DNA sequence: TGCGCCAGCAGCCCAGGGGGCCCTGGGGCCAACGTCCTGACTTTC.

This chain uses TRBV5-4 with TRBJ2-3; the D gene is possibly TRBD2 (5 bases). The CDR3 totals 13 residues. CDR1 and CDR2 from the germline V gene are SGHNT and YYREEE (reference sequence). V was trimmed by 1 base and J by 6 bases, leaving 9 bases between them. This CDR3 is CASSLQEGDTQYF. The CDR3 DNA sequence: TGTGCCAGCAGCTTGCAAGAGGGCGATACGCAGTATTTT.

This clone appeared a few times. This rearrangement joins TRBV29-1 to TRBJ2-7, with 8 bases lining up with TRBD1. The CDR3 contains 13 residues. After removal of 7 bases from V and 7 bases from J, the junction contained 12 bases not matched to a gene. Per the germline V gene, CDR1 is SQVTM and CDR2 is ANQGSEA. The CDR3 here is CSGGGDRSGEQYF. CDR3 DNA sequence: TGCAGCGGGGGTGGGGACAGGTCGGGGGAGCAGTACTTC.

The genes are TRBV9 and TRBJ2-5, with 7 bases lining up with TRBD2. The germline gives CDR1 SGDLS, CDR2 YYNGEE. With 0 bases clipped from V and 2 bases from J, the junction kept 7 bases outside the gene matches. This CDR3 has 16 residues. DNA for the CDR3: TGTGCCAGCAGCGTAGGTTTGGCTAGCGGACAAGAGACCCAGTACTTC. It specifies CASSVGLASGQETQYF. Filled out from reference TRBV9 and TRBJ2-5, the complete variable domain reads DSGVTQTPKHLITATGQRVTLRCSPRSGDLSVYWYQQSLDQGLQFLIQYYNGEERAKGNILERFSAQQFPDLHSELNLSSLELGDSALYFCASSVGLASGQETQYFGPGTRLLVL.

The CDR3 is CASSLQYEQFF. The CDR3 nucleotides are TGTGCCAGCAGTCTCCAGTATGAGCAGTTCTTC. The chain joins TRBV28 to TRBJ2-1; D not resolved. The CDR3 has 11 residues. Germline CDR1 and CDR2: MDHEN and SYDVKM. Trimming pared 5 bases from V and 8 bases from J, leaving 7 bases between.

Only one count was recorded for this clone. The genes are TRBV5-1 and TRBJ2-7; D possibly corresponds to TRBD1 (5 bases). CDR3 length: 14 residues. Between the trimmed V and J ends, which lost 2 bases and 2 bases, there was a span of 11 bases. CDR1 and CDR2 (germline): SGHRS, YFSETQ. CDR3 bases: TGCGCCAGCAGCTTCCATATGGGGCCCTACGAGCAGTACTTC. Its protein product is CASSFHMGPYEQYF.

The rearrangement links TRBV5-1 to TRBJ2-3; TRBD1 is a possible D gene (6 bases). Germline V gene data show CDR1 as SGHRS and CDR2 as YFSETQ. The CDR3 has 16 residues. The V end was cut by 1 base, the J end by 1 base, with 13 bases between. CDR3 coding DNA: TGCGCCAGCAGCTTGTTTGGGGGCGCGGGCACAGATACGCAGTATTTT. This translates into CASSLFGGAGTDTQYF.

The CDR3 DNA reads as TGCGCCAGCAGCCCCGGACTAGCGTACGATGAGCAGTTCTTC. Its protein product is CASSPGLAYDEQFF. The chain carries TRBV5-1 and TRBJ2-1; 9 positions match TRBD2. V shed 4 bases, J shed 8 bases, and the junction held 7 bases outside the gene matches. Germline-derived CDR1 and CDR2 are SGHRS and YFSETQ. This CDR3 comprises 14 residues.

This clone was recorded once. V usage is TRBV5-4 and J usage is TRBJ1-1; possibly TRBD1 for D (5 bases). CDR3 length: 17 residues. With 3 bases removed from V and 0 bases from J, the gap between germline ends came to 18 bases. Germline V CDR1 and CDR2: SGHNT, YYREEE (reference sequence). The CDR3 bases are TGTGCCAGCAGCTCCCCCCTCGGGGGGGGAATGAACACTGAAGCTTTCTTT. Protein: CASSSPLGGGMNTEAFF. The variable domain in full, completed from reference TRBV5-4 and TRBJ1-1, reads ETGVTQSPTHLIKTRGQQVTLRCSSQSGHNTVSWYQQALGQGPQFIFQYYREEENGRGNFPPRFSGLQFPNYSSELNVNALELDDSALYLCASSSPLGGGMNTEAFFGQGTRLTVV.

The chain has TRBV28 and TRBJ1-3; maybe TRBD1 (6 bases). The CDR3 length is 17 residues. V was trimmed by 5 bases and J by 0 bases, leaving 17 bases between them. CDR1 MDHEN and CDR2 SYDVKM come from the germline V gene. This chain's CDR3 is CASSPPNRALSGNTIYF. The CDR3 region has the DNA TGTGCCAGCAGTCCGCCCAACAGGGCCCTCTCTGGAAACACCATATATTTT.

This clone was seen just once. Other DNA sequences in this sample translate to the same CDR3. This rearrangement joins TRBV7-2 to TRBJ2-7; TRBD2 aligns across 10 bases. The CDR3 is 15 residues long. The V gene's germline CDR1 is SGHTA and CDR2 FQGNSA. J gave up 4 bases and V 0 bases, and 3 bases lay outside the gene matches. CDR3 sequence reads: CASSLAGTSAYEQYF. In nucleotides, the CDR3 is TGTGCCAGCAGCTTAGCCGGGACTAGCGCATACGAGCAGTACTTC.

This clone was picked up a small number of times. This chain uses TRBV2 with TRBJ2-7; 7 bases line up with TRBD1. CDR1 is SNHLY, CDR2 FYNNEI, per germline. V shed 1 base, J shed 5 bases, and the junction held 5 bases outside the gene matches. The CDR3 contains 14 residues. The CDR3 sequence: CASSEVQGVHEQYF. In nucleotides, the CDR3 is TGTGCCAGCAGTGAAGTCCAGGGGGTTCACGAGCAGTACTTC.